This entry lists 24 T cell receptor beta chains sequenced from one sample in a study of Graves' ophthalmopathy and Graves' hyperthyroidism. TCR beta CDR3 amplification used RNA transcripts. A first-round RT-PCR used HTBI primers, followed by a second-round multiplex PCR. One entry per CDR3 protein results from TCRdb running MiXCR on the multiplex PCR reads. Among approximately 540,000 distinct CDR3 sequences, 35% to 45% were seen once, and the ten largest hold about 4.2%. Sample: peripheral blood or thyroid tissue (not recorded which). The receptor source for this set is an adult man with Graves' hyperthyroidism.

This clonotype was seen repeatedly, ten times or more. As DNA, the CDR3 is TGTGCCAGCAGGAGTGACAGGGGGTCTGGCTACACCTTC. It translates to CASRSDRGSGYTF. V gene TRBV6-5 combines with J gene TRBJ1-2; 9 bases are a match to TRBD1. The ends lost 6 bases at V and 7 bases at J; junction bases unmatched: 6. The CDR3 covers 13 residues. In germline, CDR1 is MNHEY, CDR2 SVGAGI.

Note on this clonotype: A much larger clone differs by one base, so this may be a read error. The V call is TRBV18, the J call TRBJ1-2, with a weak D call TRBD1 (5 bases). CDR3 length: 12 residues. Germline V gene sequence: CDR1 KGHSH, CDR2 LQKENI. The CDR3: CTSSRGTYGYTF. CDR3 sequence (DNA): TGTACCAGCTCACGGGGGACGTATGGCTACACCTTC.

CDR3 in amino acids: CASSKHGGPGNTIYF. The CDR3 nucleotides read TGTGCCAGCAGTAAACACGGGGGGCCTGGAAACACCATATATTTT. The chain has TRBV7-9 and TRBJ1-3, with D tentatively TRBD1 (6 bases). V was pared by 6 bases and J by 2 bases, with 14 bases between. The CDR3 contains 15 residues. CDR1 is SEHNR and CDR2 is FQNEAQ in the germline V gene (reference sequence).

This clonotype was seen a few times. The V call is TRBV20-1, the J call TRBJ2-7; the match to TRBD2 covers 16 bases. V shed 1 base and J 1 base; nucleotides not matched to a gene: 13. The V gene's germline CDR1 is DFQATT and CDR2 SNEGSKA (reference sequence). The CDR3 loop spans 20 amino acids. The CDR3 here is CSARVPGLAGGPGKSYEQYF. The CDR3 DNA reads TGCAGTGCTAGAGTCCCGGGACTAGCGGGGGGGCCTGGGAAGTCCTACGAGCAGTACTTC.

Comments on this clonotype: This may be a read error, as it is one base from a much larger clone. The chain combines TRBV7-2 with TRBJ1-4; 8 bases match TRBD1. The germline CDR1 and CDR2 sequences are SGHTA and FQGNSA. The CDR3 spans 15 residues. V gave up 6 bases and J gave up 8 bases; unmatched junction bases: 11. Here the CDR3 DNA reads TGTGCCAGCAGGCAAGGCGGACAGGGCGCCGAAAAACTGTTTTTT. This sequence encodes CASRQGGQGAEKLFF.

This clonotype has a single count. V and J are TRBV10-2 and TRBJ2-6; the match to TRBD2 covers 9 bases. Germline V lookup: CDR1 WSHSY, CDR2 SAAADI. The CDR3 runs to 19 residues. J lost 3 bases, V lost 7 bases, and 16 bases had no gene match. The CDR3 DNA reads as TGCGCCAGCACCCTACTGGGGGGACTAGCTAGATTTGGGGCCAACGTCCTGACTTTC. Amino acids: CASTLLGGLARFGANVLTF.

Remarks on this clonotype: This may be a read error: a much more frequent sequence differs by one nucleotide. The V and J genes are TRBV10-2 and TRBJ1-3; D possibly corresponds to TRBD1 (5 bases). There are 17 residues in the CDR3. Per the germline V gene, CDR1 is WSHSY and CDR2 is SAAADI. CDR3 DNA: TGTGCCAGCAGCCTACTTGTGGGGCGACTCTCTGGAAACACCGTATATTTT. It codes for CASSLLVGRLSGNTVYF.

In this sample, this clonotype turned up a few times. The V gene is TRBV28, the J gene TRBJ2-2; unclear D gene. The germline CDR1 and CDR2 sequences are MDHEN and SYDVKM. Trimming shortened V by 2 bases and J by 0 bases, and 7 bases separated the two germline ends. CDR3 length equals 15 residues. The CDR3 sequence: CASSLIGANTGELFF. CDR3 DNA sequence: TGTGCCAGCAGTTTAATCGGTGCGAACACCGGGGAGCTGTTTTTT.

Many counts were recorded for this clonotype. V usage is TRBV6-5 and J usage is TRBJ1-1, with D uncertain. This CDR3 spans 13 amino acids. Trimming left V 6 bases short and J 2 bases short, with 10 bases between. Germline V lookup: CDR1 MNHEY, CDR2 SVGAGI. This chain's CDR3 is CASSPGINTEAFF. CDR3 nucleotides: TGTGCCAGCAGCCCCGGGATCAACACTGAAGCTTTCTTT.

The chain carries TRBV2 and TRBJ2-1; D gene unclear. The germline V gene has CDR1 SNHLY and CDR2 FYNNEI. V was cut by 1 base and J by 6 bases, with 7 bases left in between. The length of the CDR3 is 13 residues. CDR3 amino acids: CASSEVSPNEQFF. DNA of the CDR3: TGTGCCAGCAGTGAAGTTAGTCCCAATGAGCAGTTCTTC.

This chain connects TRBV7-3 to TRBJ2-6; 9 positions match TRBD1. There are 16 residues in the CDR3. The V gene end was trimmed by 5 bases and the J gene end by 2 bases; junction bases not matched to a gene: 4. Germline CDR1 and CDR2: SGHTA and FQGTGA. CDR3 in DNA: TGTGCCAGCAGCAACCGGGACAGGGCTGGGGCCAACGTCCTGACTTTC. It encodes CASSNRDRAGANVLTF. Using reference TRBV7-3 and TRBJ2-6 for the parts outside the CDR3, the full variable domain is GAGVSQTPSNKVTEKGKYVELRCDPISGHTALYWYRQSLGQGPEFLIYFQGTGAADDSGLPNDRFFAVRPEGSVSTLKIQRTERGDSAVYLCASSNRDRAGANVLTFGAGSRLTVL.

This clonotype was observed many times. The rearrangement uses TRBV12-3 or TRBV12-4 and TRBJ2-7; a weak D match, TRBD1 (5 bases). V lost 5 bases, J lost 3 bases, and 14 bases lay in between. The CDR3 totals 14 residues. The chain's CDR3 is CASSISTELYEQYF. Written as DNA, the CDR3 is TGTGCCAGCAGTATTTCGACAGAGCTCTACGAGCAGTACTTC.

Note on this clonotype: This may arise from a read error, as a much more abundant clone is one base away. The chain is built from TRBV19 and TRBJ2-7; possibly TRBD1 or TRBD2 for D (5 bases each). The germline V gene has CDR1 LNHDA and CDR2 SQIVND (reference sequence). This CDR3 is built from 13 residues. The V end was cut by 7 bases, the J end by 7 bases, with 17 bases between. This CDR3 reads CASKGSSYNEQYF. The DNA for the CDR3 is TGTGCCAGTAAGGGGAGCTCCTACAATGAGCAGTACTTC.

Comments on this clonotype: This may come from a read error, since a much larger clone is one base off. The CDR3: CAISEVGTGNYGYTF. The CDR3 bases are TGTGCCATCAGTGAAGTAGGGACAGGGAACTATGGCTACACCTTC. This chain joins TRBV10-3 and TRBJ1-2; 9 bases fit TRBD1. The CDR3 sequence is 15 residues long. Germline assignment: CDR1 ENHRY and CDR2 SYGVKD. V was pared by 3 bases and J by 2 bases, with 4 bases of the junction left unmatched.

This clonotype was picked up a small number of times. The rearrangement links TRBV16 to TRBJ1-3; 9 positions agree with TRBD1. The CDR3 is 16 amino acids. The germline CDR1 and CDR2 sequences are KGHSY and FQNENV. The ends lost 4 bases at V and 2 bases at J; junction bases unmatched: 6. The CDR3 region is CASSLLDRGTGNTIYF. Written as DNA, the CDR3 is TGTGCCAGCAGCCTTCTGGACAGGGGCACTGGAAACACCATATATTTT.

This clonotype was found a few times. The chain employs TRBV2 and TRBJ1-1; no reliable D call. Germline CDR1 reads SNHLY; CDR2 reads FYNNEI. Trimming took off 8 bases at V and 6 bases at J, with 19 bases between the two ends. This CDR3 is 14 amino acids long. Here the CDR3 reads CASSPYVLEAEAFF. CDR3 DNA sequence: TGTGCCAGCTCACCGTACGTCCTGGAAGCTGAAGCTTTCTTT.

The chain employs TRBV20-1 and TRBJ1-2, with 10 bases lining up with TRBD1. Germline V gives CDR1 DFQATT, CDR2 SNEGSKA (reference sequence). Trimming took 4 bases from V and 6 from J; bases not matched to a gene: 8. CDR3 length: 14 amino acids. In nucleotides, the CDR3 is TGCAGTGCTATGAAGGGACAGGGGTACGATGGCTACACCTTC. Its protein product is CSAMKGQGYDGYTF.

This clonotype occurred many times. This chain uses TRBV12-3 or TRBV12-4 with TRBJ1-6; D is undetermined. CDR3 length: 15 residues. Trimming stripped 6 bases from V and 3 bases from J, with 12 bases between. The CDR3 coding sequence is TGTGCCAGCAGGGACGGAAGTTTCTATAATTCACCCCTCCACTTT. Protein product: CASRDGSFYNSPLHF.

V gene TRBV6-5 combines with J gene TRBJ1-1; D remains ambiguous. V lost 4 bases, J lost 3 bases, and 9 bases lay in between. Germline V lookup: CDR1 MNHEY, CDR2 SVGAGI. The CDR3 is 13 residues long. This CDR3 is CASSSRQYTEAFF. DNA for the CDR3: TGTGCCAGCAGTTCCCGGCAATACACTGAAGCTTTCTTT.

This clonotype was counted ten times or more. This sequence joins TRBV6-6 and TRBJ1-1, with 7 positions matching TRBD1. CDR1 and CDR2 (germline): MNHNY, SVGAGI (reference sequence). This CDR3 is built from 15 residues. V lost 5 bases and J lost 4; bases outside the gene matches: 10. The CDR3 loop is CASSPMTGYGTEAFF. The CDR3 DNA reads TGTGCCAGCAGTCCGATGACAGGGTACGGCACTGAAGCTTTCTTT.

This chain links TRBV9 with TRBJ2-5, with TRBD2 identical over 15 bases. V lost 10 bases, J lost 5 bases, and 3 bases stayed unmatched. The germline V gene has CDR1 SGDLS and CDR2 YYNGEE. This CDR3 is 13 amino acids long. The CDR3 bases are TGTGCCGGACTAGCGGGGGGGCGGGAGACCCAGTACTTC. It codes for CAGLAGGRETQYF.

CDR3 region: CASSTGDLENEQFF. The CDR3 nucleotides are TGTGCCAGCAGTACCGGGGACCTCGAGAATGAGCAGTTCTTC. The J gene is TRBJ2-7, the V gene TRBV12-3 or TRBV12-4; tentatively, D is TRBD1 or TRBD2 (5 bases each). TRBJ2-1 matches the DNA end more closely, so the J call is doubtful. CDR3 length equals 14 residues.

This clonotype occurred once. This chain uses TRBV7-2 with TRBJ2-1, with D hard to call. CDR1 SGHTA and CDR2 FQGNSA come from the germline V gene. The CDR3 sequence is 15 residues long. V lost 4 bases, J lost 4 bases, and 14 bases lay in between. The CDR3: CASSSGPAFYNEQFF. The DNA of the CDR3 is TGTGCCAGCAGCTCGGGTCCCGCGTTTTACAATGAGCAGTTCTTC.

In this sample, this clonotype turned up many times. This sequence joins TRBV3-1 and TRBJ2-7, with 7 positions matching TRBD1. V lost 2 bases, J lost 3 bases, and 1 base stayed unmatched. Germline V gene lookup returns CDR1 LGHDT and CDR2 YNNKEL (reference sequence). The CDR3 contains 13 residues. CDR3 region: CASSQPGGYEQYF. CDR3 bases: TGTGCCAGCAGCCAACCAGGGGGCTACGAGCAGTACTTC.